The sequence of this T cell receptor beta chain was determined in a study of shared clonotypes between healthy human individuals. Findings of the study overall: Exclusively blood specimens were collected; tissue repertoires likely differ.

Sequencing was performed with immunoSEQ multiplex PCR; in TCRdb, only in-frame clones are kept and a portion is missing. The sample has 2 million or so clones; roughly 94% are singletons. A word on this clone: Antigen specificity is unknown.

The length of the CDR3 is 15 residues. J lost 0 bases, V lost 4 bases, and 8 bases had no gene match. The germline gives CDR1 GTSNPN, CDR2 SVGIG (reference sequence). Sequenced input: naive CD4+ T cells sorted from blood. Subset given: CD45RA+ positively selected. The TCR was taken from a man between 18 and 29 years old in good health. The genes are TRBV30 and TRBJ1-1; 7 nucleotides agree with TRBD1. CDR3 DNA sequence: TGTGCCTGGAACAGACAGGGACGGATGAACACTGAAGCTTTCTTT. Its protein is CAWNRQGRMNTEAFF.